These T cell receptor beta chains were read from a single sample in a study of blood T cell repertoires in COVID-19. TCRdb's table, derived via immunoSEQ multiplex PCR, lists solely in-frame clones and lacks some. The data show more than 75,000 clones, with around 88% seen just once and roughly 8.1% held by the top ten. The sequencing input was peripheral blood. The source of these receptors is a woman aged 65 to 85 with acute or convalescent COVID-19. Both conserved end residues are trimmed from each CDR3.

cdr3_aa v_call
ASTGGGSYEQY TRBV3-1/TRBV3-2
ASSPRVDTNTEAF TRBV18
SASASF TRBV20-1
ASSRYRGETQY TRBV4-1
ASRLTGDNSPLH TRBV5-1
ASSEAPSPQH TRBV6-1
ASSLGGTNRKETQY TRBV5-1
ASRETGDNTEAF TRBV3-1/TRBV3-2
ASSITGTGYYEQY TRBV7-6
ASSSPQRGFYEQY TRBV27
AWGKPGGSYEQY TRBV30
SVGSEQGYGYT TRBV29-1
ASSLAWGTALA TRBV5-1
ASSEGQYTGELF TRBV27
ASTPIAGTYNEQF TRBV6-6
ASSIGHRNYGYT TRBV19
ASSLNPRDIFLRTEAF TRBV28
AWGGSGFEQY TRBV30
ASSSVDRPRGDTQY TRBV21-1
ASGLVQSSSDRGSGTEAF TRBV12-5
ASSPGTGSSNYGYT TRBV18
ASSLSLGPSYEQY TRBV7-3
ASSAGGGGSDTQY TRBV9
AISESAAGRREKLF TRBV10-3
ASSETAGIGYT TRBV6-1
ASSLGTSGRRYEQY TRBV5-4
AISDATSRTDEQY TRBV10-3
ASSPGTDTQY TRBV27
ATSLAGYGYT TRBV24-1
ASSLDRGRTEAF TRBV6-5
ASSLTSVYEQY TRBV27
ASSLPGTIGLNTEAF TRBV28